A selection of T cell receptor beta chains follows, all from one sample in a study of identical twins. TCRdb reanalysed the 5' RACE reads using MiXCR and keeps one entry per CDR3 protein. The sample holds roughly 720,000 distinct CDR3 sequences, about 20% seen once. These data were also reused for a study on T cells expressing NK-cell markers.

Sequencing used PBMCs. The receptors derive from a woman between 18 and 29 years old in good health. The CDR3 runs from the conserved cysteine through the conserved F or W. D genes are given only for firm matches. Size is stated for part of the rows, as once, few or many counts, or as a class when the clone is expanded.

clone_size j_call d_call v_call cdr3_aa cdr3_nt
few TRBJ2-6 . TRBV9 CASSVGMRIVTDISGANVLTF TGTGCCAGCAGCGTAGGAATGAGGATCGTAACCGACATCTCTGGGGCCAACGTCCTGACTTTC
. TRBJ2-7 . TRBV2 CASSKDQGQYF TGTGCCAGCAGTAAGGACCAAGGGCAGTACTTC
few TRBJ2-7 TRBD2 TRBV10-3 CAISESLGTSMDEQYF TGTGCCATCAGTGAGTCGCTCGGGACTAGTATGGACGAGCAGTACTTC
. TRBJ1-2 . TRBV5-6 CASSQIPPGIDGYTF TGTGCCAGCAGCCAAATACCCCCAGGGATCGATGGCTACACCTTC
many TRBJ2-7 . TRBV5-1 CASSIWTEPLYEQYF TGCGCCAGCAGCATATGGACAGAGCCGCTCTACGAGCAGTACTTC
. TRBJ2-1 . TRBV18 CASSPDTNEQFF TGTGCCAGCTCTCCTGACACCAATGAGCAGTTCTTC
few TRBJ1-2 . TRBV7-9 CASSASGTPGYTF TGTGCCAGCAGCGCGTCCGGGACACCTGGCTACACCTTC
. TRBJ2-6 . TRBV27 CASSLKGPGILTF TGTGCCAGCAGTTTGAAAGGGCCAGGTATCCTGACTTTC
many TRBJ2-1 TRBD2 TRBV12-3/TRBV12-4 CASSPLAASYNEQFF TGTGCCAGCAGTCCTCTAGCGGCATCCTACAATGAGCAGTTCTTC
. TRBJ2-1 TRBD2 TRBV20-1 CSASTSGVEQFF TGCAGTGCTAGTACTAGCGGAGTTGAGCAGTTCTTC
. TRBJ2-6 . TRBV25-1 CASRPLDGPRANVLTF TGTGCCAGCAGACCCCTGGATGGTCCCAGGGCCAACGTCCTGACTTTC
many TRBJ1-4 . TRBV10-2 CASKATSGTRNEKLFF TGCGCCAGCAAAGCAACCTCCGGGACACGTAACGAAAAACTGTTTTTT
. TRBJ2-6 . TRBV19 CASSTPPGRPSGANVLTF TGTGCCAGTAGTACCCCACCGGGACGCCCCTCTGGGGCCAACGTCCTGACTTTC
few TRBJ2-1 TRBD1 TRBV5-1 CASSLLQGVNEQFF TGCGCCAGCAGCTTATTACAGGGGGTAAATGAGCAGTTCTTC
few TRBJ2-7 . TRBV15 CATSRRDFVNEQYF TGTGCCACCAGCAGAAGGGACTTCGTGAACGAGCAGTACTTC